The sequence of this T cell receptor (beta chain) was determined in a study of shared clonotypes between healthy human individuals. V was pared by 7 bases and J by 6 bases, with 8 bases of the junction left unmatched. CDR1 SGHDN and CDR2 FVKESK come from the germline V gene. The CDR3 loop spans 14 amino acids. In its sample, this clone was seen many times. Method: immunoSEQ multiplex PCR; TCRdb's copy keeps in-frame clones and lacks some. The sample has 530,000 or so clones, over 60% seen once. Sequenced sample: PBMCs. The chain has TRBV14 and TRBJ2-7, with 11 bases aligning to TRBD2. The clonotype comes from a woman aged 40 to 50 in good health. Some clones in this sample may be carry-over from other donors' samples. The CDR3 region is CASTLAGGTSEQYF. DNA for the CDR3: TGTGCCAGCACCCTAGCGGGAGGTACTTCCGAGCAGTACTTC.